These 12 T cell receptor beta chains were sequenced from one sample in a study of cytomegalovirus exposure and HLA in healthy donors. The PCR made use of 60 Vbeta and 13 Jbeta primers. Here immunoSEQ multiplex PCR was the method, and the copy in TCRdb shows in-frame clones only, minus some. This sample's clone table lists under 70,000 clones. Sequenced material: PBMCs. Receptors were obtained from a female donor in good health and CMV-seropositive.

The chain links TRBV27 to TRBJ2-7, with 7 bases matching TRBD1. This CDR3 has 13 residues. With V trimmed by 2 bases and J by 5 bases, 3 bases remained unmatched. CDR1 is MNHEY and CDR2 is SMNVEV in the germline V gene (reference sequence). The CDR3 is CASSLTGVHEQYF. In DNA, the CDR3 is TGTGCCAGCAGTTTAACAGGGGTCCACGAGCAGTACTTC.

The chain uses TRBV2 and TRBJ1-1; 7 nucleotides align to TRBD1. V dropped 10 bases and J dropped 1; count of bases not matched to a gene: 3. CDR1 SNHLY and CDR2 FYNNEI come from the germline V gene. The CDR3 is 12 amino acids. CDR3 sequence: CATAGGNTEAFF. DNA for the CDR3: TGTGCCACCGCAGGGGGGAACACTGAAGCTTTCTTT.

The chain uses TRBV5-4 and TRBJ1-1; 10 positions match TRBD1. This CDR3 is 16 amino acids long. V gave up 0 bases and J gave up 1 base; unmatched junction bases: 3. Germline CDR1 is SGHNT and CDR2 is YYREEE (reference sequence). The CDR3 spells CASSLVGTGANTEAFF. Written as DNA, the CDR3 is TGTGCCAGCAGCTTGGTGGGGACAGGGGCGAACACTGAAGCTTTCTTT.

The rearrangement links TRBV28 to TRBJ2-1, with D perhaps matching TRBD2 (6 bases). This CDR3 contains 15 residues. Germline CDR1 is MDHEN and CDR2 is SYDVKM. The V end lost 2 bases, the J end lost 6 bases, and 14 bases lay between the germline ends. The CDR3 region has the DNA TGTGCCAGCAGTTTACTAGCGCGCACTGTCAATGAGCAGTTCTTC. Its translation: CASSLLARTVNEQFF.

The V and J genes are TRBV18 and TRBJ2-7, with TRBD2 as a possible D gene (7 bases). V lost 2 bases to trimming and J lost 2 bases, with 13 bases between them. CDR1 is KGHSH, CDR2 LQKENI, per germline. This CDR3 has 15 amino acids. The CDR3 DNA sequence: TGTGCCAGCTCACCAGGGGGGGCGAGCGCCTACGAGCAGTACTTC. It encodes CASSPGGASAYEQYF.

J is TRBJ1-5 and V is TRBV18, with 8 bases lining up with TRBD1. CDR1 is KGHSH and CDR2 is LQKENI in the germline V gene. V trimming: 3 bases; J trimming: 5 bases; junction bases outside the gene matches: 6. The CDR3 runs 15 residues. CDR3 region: CASSPGQGRDQPQHF. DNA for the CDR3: TGTGCCAGCTCACCCGGACAGGGTCGAGATCAGCCCCAGCATTTT.

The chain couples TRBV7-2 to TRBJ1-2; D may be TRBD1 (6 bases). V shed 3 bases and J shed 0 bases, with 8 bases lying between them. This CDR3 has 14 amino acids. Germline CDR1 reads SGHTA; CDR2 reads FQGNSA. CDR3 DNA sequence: TGTGCCAGCAGCTTGGGACATACTAACTATGGCTACACCTTC. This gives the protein CASSLGHTNYGYTF.

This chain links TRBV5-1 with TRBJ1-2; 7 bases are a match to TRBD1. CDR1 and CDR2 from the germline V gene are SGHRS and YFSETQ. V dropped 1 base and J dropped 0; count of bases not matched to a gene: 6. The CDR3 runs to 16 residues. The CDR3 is CASSLRDRATNYGYTF. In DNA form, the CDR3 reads TGCGCCAGCAGCTTGAGGGACAGAGCCACTAACTATGGCTACACCTTC.

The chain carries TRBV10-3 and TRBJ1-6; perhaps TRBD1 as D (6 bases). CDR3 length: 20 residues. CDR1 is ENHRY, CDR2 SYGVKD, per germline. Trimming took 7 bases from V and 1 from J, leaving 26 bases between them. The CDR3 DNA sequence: TGTGCCATCACCCGGGACACGGCCTTCGAGGGTAGGTCCTATAATTCACCCCTCCACTTT. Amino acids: CAITRDTAFEGRSYNSPLHF.

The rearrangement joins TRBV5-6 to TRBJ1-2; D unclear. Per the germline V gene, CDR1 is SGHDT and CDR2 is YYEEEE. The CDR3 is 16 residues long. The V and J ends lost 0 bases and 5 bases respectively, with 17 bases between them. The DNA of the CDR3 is TGTGCCAGCAGCTTGGCCGAGGAGGGATGGAATTATGGCTACACCTTC. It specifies CASSLAEEGWNYGYTF.

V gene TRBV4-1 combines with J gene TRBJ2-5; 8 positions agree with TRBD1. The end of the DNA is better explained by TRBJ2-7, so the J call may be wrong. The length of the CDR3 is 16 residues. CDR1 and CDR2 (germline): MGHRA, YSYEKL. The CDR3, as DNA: TGCGCCAGCAGCCAATGGTCACAGGGGGTGGGGTACGAGCAGTACTTC. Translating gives CASSQWSQGVGYEQYF.

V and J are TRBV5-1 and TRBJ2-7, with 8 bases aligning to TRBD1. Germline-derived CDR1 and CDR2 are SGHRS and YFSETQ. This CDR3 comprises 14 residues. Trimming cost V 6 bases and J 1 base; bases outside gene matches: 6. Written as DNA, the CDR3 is TGCGCCAGCAATATCGGGACAGGATCCTACGAGCAGTACTTC. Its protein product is CASNIGTGSYEQYF.